Described below is a single T cell receptor beta chain sequence and its context. Reverse transcription of 0.5 to 1 ug RNA used random hexamers. TCRdb re-analysed the immunoSEQ multiplex PCR reads in MiXCR, keeping a single row per CDR3 protein. The sample holds some 200,000 distinct CDR3 sequences; approximately 96% are singletons and the top ten take approximately 0.1%. The sample originates from a study of CD8 T cells in Susac syndrome. Study-level background: At the time of blood draw, patients with Susac syndrome were therapy-naive, receiving corticosteroids, or receiving intravenous immunoglobulin alone.

With 3 bases removed from V and 1 base from J, the gap between germline ends came to 7 bases. From germline, CDR1 is SGHTS and CDR2 YDEGEE. The length of the CDR3 is 13 residues. TCR beta sequencing was performed on blood CD8+ and CD4+ T cells. Diagnostic criteria defined recently for definite or probable disease were met by the Susac syndrome patients. It was negative isolation that provided the CD8+ and CD4+ T cells, whereas TEMRA cells were enriched by FACS. The sample consisted of CD4+ T cells from PBMCs. The receptor comes from a human donor with Susac syndrome. V and J are TRBV5-8 and TRBJ1-1; D uncertain. This chain's CDR3 is CASSSDSNTEAFF. DNA for the CDR3: TGTGCCAGCAGCTCGGACTCGAACACTGAAGCTTTCTTT.